This TCR beta chain was observed in a study of beta chain features in type 1 diabetes. Germline values: CDR1 WSHSY, CDR2 SAAADI. Trimming cost V 2 bases and J 6 bases; bases outside gene matches: 4. This CDR3 contains 14 residues. Points from the study as a whole: In every one of the four CD4+ subsets, TCRB CDR3s were moderately but significantly shorter in Type 1 diabetes patients. The naive, central memory and Treg TCRB repertoires of patients appeared to be more similar to one another than those of healthy donors. Sequencing from cDNA could over-represent high-TCR-expressing cells.

Remarks on this clone: Its antigen is not identified.

Expressed TCRB transcripts got sequenced, as all isolated RNA was reverse transcribed. Assay: immunoSEQ multiplex PCR; the TCRdb copy retains only in-frame clones and omits some. The table has around 280,000 clones, about 15% seen once. The sequence was collected from a man between 18 and 35 years old with type 1 diabetes. The chain couples TRBV10-2 to TRBJ1-2, with 9 nucleotides matching TRBD1. The sequenced sample was naive CD4+ T cells from blood. CDR3 amino acids: CASSEDRGRHGYTF. CDR3 in DNA: TGCGCCAGCAGTGAGGACAGGGGGAGGCATGGCTACACCTTC.